Below, 17 T cell receptor beta chains from the same sample are listed, as sequenced in a study of blood T cells in healthy people across ages. For the second PCR, which ran for 7 to 11 cycles, a sample-barcoded 5' primer and a J-beta primer mix were used. TCRdb analysed the 5' RACE reads with MiXCR anew, one entry per CDR3 protein. Among roughly 1.9 million distinct CDR3 sequences listed, approximately 40% were seen once. Sequencing was carried out using blood. The receptors derive from a human donor in good health.

The J gene is TRBJ2-7, the V gene TRBV7-9; 14 bases are shared with TRBD2. The germline CDR1 and CDR2 sequences are SEHNR and FQNEAQ (reference sequence). The CDR3 extends over 16 amino acids. Trimming took 5 bases from V and 3 from J; bases not matched to a gene: 6. CDR3 nucleotide sequence: TGTGCCAGCAGCCCTCAGGGACTAGCGGGGGACTACGAGCAGTACTTC. It is translated as CASSPQGLAGDYEQYF.

The chain recombines TRBV20-1 with TRBJ2-3, with D unclear. In germline, CDR1 is DFQATT, CDR2 SNEGSKA (reference sequence). Trimming removed 0 bases from V and 13 bases from J, with 26 bases in between. The CDR3 spans 16 residues. For the CDR3, the DNA is TGCAGTGCTAGAGATTTTGATAGCCCAAAATTGATACCGGAGTATTTT. Translating gives CSARDFDSPKLIPEYF.

This clonotype came up a few times. The chain links TRBV10-3 to TRBJ2-1; the D is unclear. Between the trimmed V and J ends, which lost 2 bases and 5 bases, there was a span of 13 bases. The germline V gene encodes CDR1 ENHRY and CDR2 SYGVKD. This CDR3 region has 15 residues. As DNA, the CDR3 is TGTGCCATCAGTGAGGGACCGCCTATGGACAATGAGCAGTTCTTC. This translates into CAISEGPPMDNEQFF.

About this clonotype itself: One end of the junction varies from germline; a read error may be responsible. The chain is built from TRBV7-9 and TRBJ2-1, with no clear D. The V gene's germline CDR1 is SEHNR and CDR2 FQNEAQ (reference sequence). The CDR3 runs 14 residues. The CDR3 loop reads CAGSRGASENEQFF. The CDR3 DNA reads as TGTGCCGGCAGCAGAGGAGCAAGTGAGAATGAGCAGTTCTTC.

This chain connects TRBV15 to TRBJ2-1; TRBD2 matches 13 bases. Losses at the gene ends were 1 base for V and 7 bases for J; bases not matched to a gene: 4. Germline V gene lookup returns CDR1 LNHNV and CDR2 YYDKDF (reference sequence). The CDR3 length is 16 residues. CDR3 sequence (DNA): TGTGCCACCAGCAGAGGGGGACTAGCGGGGATTAATGAGCAGTTCTTC. Translation: CATSRGGLAGINEQFF.

There are a few counts of this clonotype. The rearrangement links TRBV20-1 to TRBJ2-4; tentative D call: TRBD2 (6 bases). Gene TRBJ2-7 matches the end of the DNA better, so the J call may be wrong. The germline gives CDR1 DFQATT, CDR2 SNEGSKA (reference sequence). The CDR3 consists of 14 residues. The CDR3 here is CSARVRTTLYEQYF. CDR3 nucleotides: TGCAGTGCTAGAGTGAGGACTACTCTCTACGAGCAGTACTTC.

The chain couples TRBV5-5 to TRBJ2-1; TRBD1 is a possible D gene (5 bases). Trimming took 0 bases from V and 3 from J, leaving 13 bases between them. The germline V gene has CDR1 SGHKS and CDR2 YYEKEE (reference sequence). The CDR3 has 16 residues. CDR3 in amino acids: CASSLAPDSRYNEQFF. CDR3 DNA: TGTGCCAGCAGCTTGGCCCCAGACAGCCGCTACAATGAGCAGTTCTTC.

V gene TRBV20-1 combines with J gene TRBJ2-5, with D perhaps being TRBD1 or TRBD2 (5 bases each). There are 16 residues in the CDR3. Germline values: CDR1 DFQATT, CDR2 SNEGSKA (reference sequence). V shed 1 base and J shed 3 bases, with 18 bases lying between them. CDR3 amino acids: CSARGVRDEGKETQYF. Written as DNA, the CDR3 is TGCAGTGCTAGAGGGGTCCGGGACGAAGGAAAAGAGACCCAGTACTTC.

The chain joins TRBV7-2 to TRBJ2-4; the D is unclear. Trimming took off 2 bases at V and 3 bases at J, with 5 bases between the two ends. Germline-derived CDR1 and CDR2 are SGHTA and FQGNSA. This CDR3 spans 13 amino acids. CDR3 region: CASSLFGKNIQYF. The CDR3, as DNA: TGTGCCAGCAGCTTATTCGGCAAAAACATTCAGTACTTC.

The V and J genes are TRBV10-3 and TRBJ2-3; 11 bases match TRBD2. There are 17 residues in the CDR3. Germline V gene lookup returns CDR1 ENHRY and CDR2 SYGVKD. Trimming at V came to 2 bases and at J to 2 bases, leaving 6 bases not matched to a gene. CDR3 sequence: CAISEARLAGLTDTQYF. The CDR3 nucleotides are TGTGCCATCAGTGAGGCAAGACTAGCGGGGCTCACAGATACGCAGTATTTT.

The chain employs TRBV4-3 and TRBJ1-2; D not certain. Trimming took off 4 bases at V and 0 bases at J, with 9 bases between the two ends. Germline V gene lookup returns CDR1 LGHNA and CDR2 YSLEER. The CDR3 extends over 14 amino acids. The CDR3 DNA sequence: TGCGCCAGCAGCCCCGCCCTCTCTAACTATGGCTACACCTTC. The encoded protein is CASSPALSNYGYTF.

CDR3 amino acids: CASSGVAGDYEQYF. In DNA form, the CDR3 reads TGTGCCAGCAGCGGGGTAGCGGGGGACTACGAGCAGTACTTC. The chain recombines TRBV12-3 or TRBV12-4 with TRBJ2-7; 9 bases are shared with TRBD2. The J segment lost 3 bases and the V segment lost 6 bases, leaving 6 bases of the junction unmatched. The CDR3 has 14 amino acids.

The chain is built from TRBV5-1 and TRBJ2-3, with D possibly TRBD1 on 6 matching bases. Trimming stripped 4 bases from V and 0 bases from J, with 12 bases between. This CDR3 has 15 amino acids. The germline gives CDR1 SGHRS, CDR2 YFSETQ. CDR3 loop: CASSRDTSSTDTQYF. DNA of the CDR3: TGCGCCAGCAGCCGGGACACATCTAGCACAGATACGCAGTATTTT.

This clonotype was seen a handful of times. The J gene is TRBJ2-7, the V gene TRBV29-1, with D tentatively TRBD1 (6 bases). Germline V gene lookup returns CDR1 SQVTM and CDR2 ANQGSEA. The CDR3 sequence is 13 residues long. With 4 bases removed from V and 0 bases from J, the gap between germline ends came to 10 bases. In nucleotides, the CDR3 is TGCAGCGTTGGTGACAGGTTCTCCTACGAGCAGTACTTC. Translated, it gives CSVGDRFSYEQYF.

This clonotype occurred a few times. The genes are TRBV15 and TRBJ2-1, with D perhaps matching TRBD2 (6 bases). The CDR3 loop spans 15 amino acids. Germline assignment: CDR1 LNHNV and CDR2 YYDKDF (reference sequence). Trimming stripped 7 bases from V and 5 bases from J, with 18 bases between. CDR3 loop: CATNEGLPKDNEQFF. CDR3 DNA: TGTGCCACCAACGAGGGACTCCCGAAGGACAATGAGCAGTTCTTC.

In this sample, this clonotype turned up a few times. The chain is built from TRBV7-3 and TRBJ2-1; D is uncertain. This CDR3 comprises 13 residues. CDR1 and CDR2 (germline): SGHTA, FQGTGA. The V end was cut by 3 bases, the J end by 8 bases, with 11 bases between. The DNA of the CDR3 is TGTGCCAGCAGCTTCAATAACATAGATGAGCAGTTCTTC. This translates into CASSFNNIDEQFF.

In its sample, this clonotype was seen many times. This sequence joins TRBV20-1 and TRBJ2-5, with D uncertain. This CDR3 contains 13 residues. Deletions cut 3 bases from V and 11 bases from J, with 19 bases between. Germline CDR1 is DFQATT and CDR2 is SNEGSKA (reference sequence). CDR3 amino acids: CSASLNPASEQYF. CDR3 coding DNA: TGCAGTGCTAGTTTGAACCCCGCGTCAGAGCAGTACTTC.